The 7 T cell receptor beta chains reported below all come from one sample, sequenced in a study of identical twins. In TCRdb, the 5' RACE reads were re-called with MiXCR into one record per CDR3 protein. This sample has 450,000 or so distinct CDR3 sequences; over 11% occur once, and the top ten carry approximately 1%. These data were also filed under a second study, of yellow fever vaccine responses in identical twins.

Sequencing was done on a sample of CD4+ T cells sorted from blood. These receptors were obtained from a young woman in good health.

In this sample, this clonotype turned up a few times. This chain uses TRBV5-1 with TRBJ2-7, with D perhaps TRBD1 (6 bases). Deletions cut 1 base from V and 2 bases from J, with 13 bases between. The CDR3 sequence is 15 residues long. The germline gives CDR1 SGHRS, CDR2 YFSETQ. CDR3 residues: CASSLPLGQTYEQYF. DNA of the CDR3: TGCGCCAGCAGCTTGCCACTCGGACAGACCTACGAGCAGTACTTC. Combining the CDR3 with reference TRBV5-1 and TRBJ2-7 gives the whole variable domain KAGVTQTPRYLIKTRGQQVTLSCSPISGHRSVSWYQQTPGQGLQFLFEYFSETQRNKGNFPGRFSGRQFSNSRSEMNVSTLELGDSALYLCASSLPLGQTYEQYFGPGTRLTVT.

This clonotype has a handful of counts. The V and J genes are TRBV6-4 and TRBJ2-3, with 10 bases that match TRBD2. The germline V gene encodes CDR1 MRHNA and CDR2 SNTAGT. Unmatched junction bases numbered 5, after V lost 4 bases and J lost 4 bases. The CDR3 length is 15 residues. The CDR3 here is CASSALAGGSDTQYF. CDR3 sequence (DNA): TGTGCCAGCAGTGCCTTAGCGGGAGGATCAGATACGCAGTATTTT.

This clonotype was recorded at least ten times. This chain uses TRBV15 with TRBJ2-7; TRBD1 matches at 10 bases. V shed 4 bases and J 7 bases; nucleotides not matched to a gene: 7. Germline CDR1 is LNHNV and CDR2 is YYDKDF (reference sequence). The CDR3 contains 14 residues. CDR3 sequence (DNA): TGTGCCACCAGCACCACCCCGGACAGGGGGGAGCAGTACTTC. Encoded protein: CATSTTPDRGEQYF.

This clonotype was counted ten times or more. The rearrangement uses TRBV7-2 and TRBJ2-6, with TRBD2 matching over 13 bases. The CDR3 totals 19 residues. Germline trimming cut 0 bases from V and 3 bases from J; bases unmatched to any gene: 5. Germline V gives CDR1 SGHTA, CDR2 FQGNSA. The CDR3 DNA follows: TGTGCCAGCAGCTTAGCGGGACTAGCGGGATCGGTTGGGGCCAACGTCCTGACTTTC. Translating gives CASSLAGLAGSVGANVLTF.

In its sample, this clonotype was seen a few times. V is TRBV7-8 and J is TRBJ2-5, with 7 bases identical to TRBD1. V lost 3 bases and J lost 2; bases outside the gene matches: 6. The germline V gene encodes CDR1 SGHVS and CDR2 FQNEAQ. The CDR3 consists of 15 residues. DNA for the CDR3: TGTGCCAGCAGCTTTAACAGGGGCAGTCAAGAGACCCAGTACTTC. Its translation is CASSFNRGSQETQYF.

This clonotype turned up a few times. The chain recombines TRBV20-1 with TRBJ1-2, with 7 bases aligning to TRBD1. Trimming removed 3 bases from V and 8 bases from J; junction bases left unmatched: 12. The CDR3 length is 14 residues. Germline lookup yields CDR1 DFQATT and CDR2 SNEGSKA (reference sequence). CDR3 residues: CSASRNGETGGYTF. In DNA, the CDR3 is TGCAGTGCTAGCCGGAACGGGGAGACAGGGGGCTACACCTTC.

The chain couples TRBV28 to TRBJ2-5, with a possible D match to TRBD2 (5 bases). V lost 3 bases and J 4 bases, leaving 12 bases between the germline ends. This CDR3 has 14 amino acids. Germline V CDR1 and CDR2: MDHEN, SYDVKM. In DNA form, the CDR3 reads TGTGCCAGCAGTTTTCCGGGGAGCTCAGAGACCCAGTACTTC. Translation: CASSFPGSSETQYF.